Listed here are 11 T cell receptor beta chains from one sample, sequenced in a study of T cell responses to AZD1222 COVID-19 vaccine. Data came from immunoSEQ multiplex PCR; TCRdb stores just in-frame clones and leaves some out. The table includes some 180,000 clones, around nine tenths detected once. The input for sequencing was peripheral blood, taken 28 days after the second dose of the MenACWY control vaccine. These receptors came from an adult who received the MenACWY meningococcal vaccine as a control.

The chain links TRBV12-3 or TRBV12-4 to TRBJ1-2; a weak D match, TRBD1 (5 bases). The CDR3 totals 13 residues. V lost 5 bases and J lost 4, with 11 bases in between. The CDR3: CASSRQMFYGYTF. The CDR3 DNA follows: TGTGCCAGCAGTCGACAGATGTTCTATGGCTACACCTTC.

V and J are TRBV7-8 and TRBJ2-7; TRBD2 aligns across 12 bases. Germline V gene sequence: CDR1 SGHVS, CDR2 FQNEAQ. The J segment lost 2 bases and the V segment lost 2 bases, leaving 1 base of the junction unmatched. CDR3 length: 15 amino acids. As DNA, the CDR3 is TGTGCCAGCAGCTTATCTAGCGGGAGGGCCTACGAGCAGTACTTC. Translating it yields CASSLSSGRAYEQYF. The variable domain in full, with the rest retrieved from reference TRBV7-8 and TRBJ2-7, is GAGVSQSPRYKVAKRGQDVALRCDPISGHVSLFWYQQALGQGPEFLTYFQNEAQLDKSGLPSDRFFAERPEGSVSTLKIQRTQQEDSAVYLCASSLSSGRAYEQYFGPGTRLTVT.

The table lists this clone with a count of one. The V gene is TRBV7-2, the J gene TRBJ1-1; D is unclear. Germline CDR1 and CDR2: SGHTA and FQGNSA. This CDR3 contains 15 residues. The V gene lost 3 bases and the J gene lost 0 bases, with 11 bases spanning the gap. This chain's CDR3 is CASSLGAAVNTEAFF. The CDR3 nucleotides read TGTGCCAGCAGCTTGGGCGCGGCGGTGAACACTGAAGCTTTCTTT.

The chain is built from TRBV4-3 and TRBJ1-4; 10 nucleotides align to TRBD1. This CDR3 comprises 15 residues. Germline V lookup: CDR1 LGHNA, CDR2 YSLEER. J lost 6 bases, V lost 3 bases, and 4 bases had no gene match. The CDR3 region is CASSHGQGVDEKLFF. DNA of the CDR3: TGCGCCAGCAGCCACGGACAGGGGGTGGATGAAAAACTGTTTTTT.

Here the CDR3 reads CASSLEADRVNYGYTF. The CDR3 coding sequence is TGCGCCAGCAGCTTGGAAGCGGACAGAGTCAACTATGGCTACACCTTC. The chain is built from TRBV5-1 and TRBJ1-2; TRBD1 might be the D (6 bases). V was cut by 0 bases and J by 2 bases, with 14 bases left in between. The V gene's germline CDR1 is SGHRS and CDR2 YFSETQ. This CDR3 comprises 16 residues.

This rearrangement joins TRBV4-2 to TRBJ1-2; no clear D gene. The CDR3 has 13 residues. Germline V gene data show CDR1 as LGHNA and CDR2 as YNFKEQ. Trimming cost V 4 bases and J 7 bases, with 13 bases left between them. CDR3 residues: CASSPEALAGYTF. The CDR3, as DNA: TGTGCCAGCAGCCCAGAAGCCCTCGCTGGCTACACCTTC.

The V and J genes are TRBV7-6 and TRBJ1-1, with D hard to call. V was pared by 5 bases and J by 0 bases, with 13 bases between. This CDR3 region has 15 residues. CDR1 is SGHVS and CDR2 is FNYEAQ in the germline V gene. The CDR3 coding sequence is TGTGCCAGCAGCCCGGAGACGGCTATGAACACTGAAGCTTTCTTT. This translates into CASSPETAMNTEAFF.

This clone showed up just once. The rearrangement links TRBV30 to TRBJ2-7; D remains unclear. The CDR3 loop spans 13 amino acids. Germline V gene data show CDR1 as GTSNPN and CDR2 as SVGIG (reference sequence). V was trimmed by 0 bases and J by 2 bases, leaving 8 bases between them. The CDR3 region is CAWSVGRPYEQYF. In DNA, the CDR3 is TGTGCCTGGAGTGTGGGCCGACCCTACGAGCAGTACTTC.

Only one count was recorded for this clone. The gene calls are TRBV2 and TRBJ1-3, with 8 bases fitting TRBD1. Germline CDR1 is SNHLY and CDR2 is FYNNEI. This CDR3 spans 14 amino acids. Germline trimming cut 6 bases from V and 4 bases from J; bases unmatched to any gene: 5. Here the CDR3 DNA reads TGTGCCAGCAGCTCCGGGGACAGGGGAAACACCATATATTTT. Protein sequence: CASSSGDRGNTIYF.

This clone appeared once. The V gene is TRBV19, the J gene TRBJ2-1; D call uncertain. From germline, CDR1 is LNHDA and CDR2 SQIVND (reference sequence). The CDR3 contains 13 residues. Trimming removed 7 bases from V and 6 bases from J, with 13 bases in between. CDR3 region: CASTWATVNEQFF. For the CDR3, the DNA is TGTGCCAGTACCTGGGCAACAGTCAATGAGCAGTTCTTC. Using reference TRBV19 and TRBJ2-1 for the parts outside the CDR3, the full variable domain is DGGITQSPKYLFRKEGQNVTLSCEQNLNHDAMYWYRQDPGQGLRLIYYSQIVNDFQKGDIAEGYSVSREKKESFPLTVTSAQKNPTAFYLCASTWATVNEQFFGPGTRLTVL.

J is TRBJ2-7 and V is TRBV7-6; 12 nucleotides align to TRBD2. CDR3 size: 14 residues. CDR1 and CDR2 from the germline V gene are SGHVS and FNYEAQ. V shed 4 bases, J shed 4 bases, and the junction held 2 bases outside the gene matches. CDR3 in amino acids: CASSSGLAGYEQYF. DNA of the CDR3: TGTGCCAGCAGCTCGGGACTAGCGGGTTACGAGCAGTACTTC.